The 24 T cell receptor beta chains below were found in one sample sequenced in a study of blood T cell repertoires in COVID-19. Profiled with immunoSEQ multiplex PCR; TCRdb holds only in-frame clones, not every one. The sample has 100,000 to 150,000 clones, roughly 87% seen once. The sample was peripheral blood. These receptors all come from an elderly man with active or convalescent COVID-19.

The CDR3 region is CASAQTGGSSPLHF. The CDR3 DNA reads TGTGCCAGCGCCCAGACAGGGGGCAGTTCACCCCTCCACTTT. The V gene is TRBV25-1, the J gene TRBJ1-6; 10 bases are shared with TRBD1. Trimming removed 8 bases from V and 9 bases from J; junction bases left unmatched: 7. The CDR3 covers 14 residues. CDR1 is MGHDK and CDR2 is SYGVNS in the germline V gene.

The genes are TRBV19 and TRBJ1-4; 10 nucleotides align to TRBD1. Germline CDR1 reads LNHDA; CDR2 reads SQIVND (reference sequence). This CDR3 spans 16 amino acids. Trimming at V came to 1 base and at J to 8 bases, leaving 7 bases not matched to a gene. DNA of the CDR3: TGTGCCAGTAGTATAGGTCTGGACAGGGGGGAAGAAAAACTGTTTTTT. As protein: CASSIGLDRGEEKLFF. The variable domain in full, with the rest retrieved from reference TRBV19 and TRBJ1-4, is DGGITQSPKYLFRKEGQNVTLSCEQNLNHDAMYWYRQDPGQGLRLIYYSQIVNDFQKGDIAEGYSVSREKKESFPLTVTSAQKNPTAFYLCASSIGLDRGEEKLFFGSGTQLSVL.

The chain combines TRBV4-1 with TRBJ2-5, with D unresolved. Germline loops: CDR1 MGHRA, CDR2 YSYEKL. The V end was cut by 0 bases, the J end by 2 bases, with 10 bases between. There are 15 residues in the CDR3. The DNA for the CDR3 is TGCGCCAGCAGCCAAGATGAGAACAGACAAGAGACCCAGTACTTC. Protein: CASSQDENRQETQYF.

The genes are TRBV5-1 and TRBJ1-6; D is undetermined. The CDR3 consists of 14 residues. V shed 4 bases and J shed 5 bases, with 10 bases lying between them. The germline gives CDR1 SGHRS, CDR2 YFSETQ. The CDR3 sequence is CASSRAGNNSPLHF. The CDR3 DNA reads as TGCGCCAGCAGCCGTGCGGGAAATAATTCACCCCTCCACTTT.

The chain employs TRBV19 and TRBJ1-3; 8 nucleotides match TRBD1. Losses at the gene ends were 10 bases for V and 1 base for J; bases not matched to a gene: 6. Germline V gene data show CDR1 as LNHDA and CDR2 as SQIVND (reference sequence). This CDR3 contains 14 residues. CDR3 DNA: TGTGCCATTGGGACAGGCCTATCTGGAAACACCATATATTTT. Protein sequence: CAIGTGLSGNTIYF.

The rearrangement links TRBV4-3 to TRBJ2-7; 7 positions agree with TRBD1. Germline values: CDR1 LGHNA, CDR2 YSLEER. The CDR3 spans 18 residues. The junction had 13 bases not matched to a gene; V was cut back by 0 bases and J by 2 bases. DNA for the CDR3: TGCGCCAGCAGCCAAGATTGGCGGCCGGTAGGGACAGCCTACGAGCAGTACTTC. As protein: CASSQDWRPVGTAYEQYF.

This sequence joins TRBV30 and TRBJ1-2; no reliable D call. V was pared by 0 bases and J by 4 bases, with 12 bases between. The CDR3 length is 14 residues. The germline V gene has CDR1 GTSNPN and CDR2 SVGIG (reference sequence). CDR3: CAWSVLKGGYGYTF. For the CDR3, the DNA is TGTGCCTGGAGTGTACTTAAAGGCGGCTATGGCTACACCTTC.

This clone was recorded at least ten times. This chain uses TRBV19 with TRBJ2-7, with 8 positions matching TRBD1. The CDR3 loop spans 15 amino acids. V was pared by 6 bases and J by 1 base, with 8 bases of the junction left unmatched. CDR1 and CDR2 from the germline V gene are LNHDA and SQIVND (reference sequence). The CDR3 loop is CASRNTGTGSYEQYF. Here the CDR3 DNA reads TGTGCCAGTAGAAACACCGGGACAGGATCCTACGAGCAGTACTTC.

This sequence joins TRBV27 and TRBJ1-5, with D possibly being TRBD1 (5 bases). Germline CDR1 MNHEY, CDR2 SMNVEV (reference sequence). The CDR3 covers 15 residues. The V and J ends lost 6 bases and 0 bases respectively, with 12 bases between them. The CDR3 region has the DNA TGTGCCAGCAGGGGGTGGGGGGATAGCAATCAGCCCCAGCATTTT. Translated: CASRGWGDSNQPQHF.

The chain couples TRBV2 to TRBJ1-5; no firm D call. The V end was cut by 7 bases, the J end by 2 bases, with 6 bases between. There are 12 residues in the CDR3. In germline, CDR1 is SNHLY, CDR2 FYNNEI. CDR3 sequence (DNA): TGTGCCAGCAATTCGGGCAATCAGCCCCAGCATTTT. Protein sequence: CASNSGNQPQHF.

The gene calls are TRBV24-1 and TRBJ2-7, with TRBD1 as a possible D gene (6 bases). Trimming took 5 bases from V and 7 from J, leaving 17 bases between them. The V gene's germline CDR1 is KGHDR and CDR2 SFDVKD. The CDR3 sequence is 14 residues long. CDR3: CATSGGPMHEEQYF. As DNA, the CDR3 is TGTGCCACCAGTGGGGGGCCGATGCATGAGGAGCAGTACTTC.

The chain carries TRBV15 and TRBJ2-3; 9 bases align to TRBD2. The V gene's germline CDR1 is LNHNV and CDR2 YYDKDF (reference sequence). The CDR3 contains 17 residues. Unmatched junction bases numbered 5, after V lost 1 base and J lost 0 bases. As DNA, the CDR3 is TGTGCCACCAGCAGAGGTGCGGGGGGGGCCAGCACAGATACGCAGTATTTT. Encoded protein: CATSRGAGGASTDTQYF.

The chain uses TRBV7-2 and TRBJ2-3; 7 bases line up with TRBD2. This CDR3 spans 16 amino acids. Germline CDR1 reads SGHTA; CDR2 reads FQGNSA. With V trimmed by 1 base and J by 1 base, 5 bases remained unmatched. Written as DNA, the CDR3 is TGTGCCAGCAGCTTAGAAGGCCGGGAGGGCACAGATACGCAGTATTTT. Encoded protein: CASSLEGREGTDTQYF.

This rearrangement joins TRBV6-4 to TRBJ2-3, with TRBD2 matching over 9 bases. CDR3 length equals 15 residues. Germline CDR1 and CDR2: MRHNA and SNTAGT. Trimming cost V 4 bases and J 0 bases; bases outside gene matches: 2. The CDR3, as DNA: TGTGCCAGCAGTGGAGCGGGGGGAAGCACAGATACGCAGTATTTT. Its translation is CASSGAGGSTDTQYF.

This chain uses TRBV6-6 with TRBJ2-2; 8 bases fit TRBD2. Germline-derived CDR1 and CDR2 are MNHNY and SVGAGI (reference sequence). This CDR3 comprises 15 residues. The V and J ends lost 6 bases and 5 bases, in that order; junction bases with no gene match: 8. This CDR3 is CASSPSGSGTGELFF. CDR3 bases: TGTGCCAGCAGCCCTAGCGGGTCGGGTACCGGGGAGCTGTTTTTT.

Here the CDR3 reads CASSRTVGGSGELFF. CDR3 DNA sequence: TGTGCCAGTAGTCGGACAGTTGGGGGCTCCGGGGAGCTGTTTTTT. This chain joins TRBV19 and TRBJ2-2; D might be TRBD1 (6 bases). Trimming stripped 5 bases from V and 6 bases from J, with 16 bases between. The CDR3 consists of 15 residues. Germline V lookup: CDR1 LNHDA, CDR2 SQIVND (reference sequence).

J is TRBJ1-6 and V is TRBV5-1, with D maybe TRBD1 (6 bases). CDR3 length: 14 amino acids. Germline values: CDR1 SGHRS, CDR2 YFSETQ. The germline V and J ends were trimmed by 0 bases and 10 bases, with 11 bases remaining between them. CDR3 region: CASSLEEGVSPLHF. CDR3 DNA sequence: TGCGCCAGCAGCTTGGAAGAGGGGGTCTCACCCCTCCACTTT. The full variable domain, with the rest looked up from reference TRBV5-1 and TRBJ1-6, is KAGVTQTPRYLIKTRGQQVTLSCSPISGHRSVSWYQQTPGQGLQFLFEYFSETQRNKGNFPGRFSGRQFSNSRSEMNVSTLELGDSALYLCASSLEEGVSPLHFGNGTRLTVT.

This chain uses TRBV10-3 with TRBJ1-5; D may be TRBD1 (5 bases). V dropped 6 bases and J dropped 0 bases, with 9 bases sitting between them. Germline V CDR1 and CDR2: ENHRY, SYGVKD. The CDR3 extends over 14 amino acids. The CDR3 DNA sequence: TGTGCCATCAGCGGTGACAGTAGCAATCAGCCCCAGCATTTT. Protein: CAISGDSSNQPQHF.

This chain joins TRBV2 and TRBJ1-4; D is perhaps TRBD1 (5 bases). The length of the CDR3 is 13 residues. CDR1 and CDR2 from the germline V gene are SNHLY and FYNNEI. Trimming removed 8 bases from V and 6 bases from J, with 13 bases in between. CDR3 residues: CASAEGRYEKLFF. The DNA of the CDR3 is TGTGCCAGCGCGGAGGGGCGGTATGAAAAACTGTTTTTT.

V gene TRBV12-3 or TRBV12-4 combines with J gene TRBJ1-1, with D hard to call. V lost 7 bases to trimming and J lost 1 base, with 10 bases between them. The CDR3 runs 13 residues. Here the CDR3 DNA reads TGTGCCAGCACCCAAATCAGGAACACTGAAGCTTTCTTT. Residues: CASTQIRNTEAFF.

In DNA, the CDR3 is TGTGCCAGCAGTTTTCAGGATTCACCCCTCCACTTT. It codes for CASSFQDSPLHF. The rearrangement uses TRBV12-3 or TRBV12-4 and TRBJ1-6; D remains ambiguous. The V end lost 3 bases, the J end lost 8 bases, and 5 bases lay between the germline ends. CDR3 length: 12 amino acids.

The rearrangement joins TRBV5-1 to TRBJ1-4, with 9 nucleotides matching TRBD1. The CDR3 sequence is 14 residues long. CDR1 is SGHRS, CDR2 YFSETQ, per germline. V lost 8 bases to trimming and J lost 8 bases; unmatched junction nucleotides: 10. The CDR3 region has the DNA TGCGCCAGTCATTCCGGGACAGGGAGAGAAAAACTGTTTTTT. It is translated as CASHSGTGREKLFF.

This chain links TRBV19 with TRBJ2-2; tentative D call: TRBD1 (5 bases). Trimming pared 7 bases from V and 7 bases from J, leaving 13 bases between. Germline CDR1 reads LNHDA; CDR2 reads SQIVND (reference sequence). This CDR3 has 13 amino acids. In nucleotides, the CDR3 is TGTGCCAGTATGGACACAGTAGACGGGGAGCTGTTTTTT. This sequence encodes CASMDTVDGELFF.

This clone occurred many times. The rearrangement uses TRBV9 and TRBJ1-5; D may be TRBD1 (6 bases). Deletions cut 4 bases from V and 6 bases from J, with 14 bases between. Looked up from germline, CDR1 is SGDLS and CDR2 is YYNGEE. The CDR3 covers 14 residues. This CDR3 is CASSSGLQGQPQHF. The CDR3 DNA is TGTGCCAGCAGCTCGGGATTACAGGGTCAGCCCCAGCATTTT.